These 16 T cell receptor beta chains share one sample of origin, sequenced in a study of blood T cells in healthy people across ages. Primers used in a second PCR of about 7 to 12 cycles were a sample-barcoded 5' primer and a J-beta primer mix. Using its own MiXCR run on the 5' RACE reads, TCRdb lists one record per CDR3 protein. The sample has under 1,000,000 distinct CDR3 sequences, about 34% seen once. Sample: blood. Every receptor here comes from a man aged 18 to 29 in good health.

In the case of this clonotype: This may stem from a read error, because a much larger clone lies one nucleotide away. The rearrangement links TRBV4-1 to TRBJ2-1; 8 bases line up with TRBD2. The CDR3 spans 16 residues. Germline CDR1 is MGHRA and CDR2 is YSYEKL. Germline trimming cut 1 base from V and 3 bases from J; bases unmatched to any gene: 5. The CDR3 DNA follows: TGCGCCAGCAGCCAAGGCGGGGGGAACAACTACAATGAGCAGTTCTTC. This encodes CASSQGGGNNYNEQFF.

In this sample, this clonotype turned up a few times. The rearrangement links TRBV12-3 or TRBV12-4 to TRBJ1-2; 8 positions agree with TRBD1. The CDR3 covers 14 residues. Trimming at V came to 3 bases and at J to 4 bases, leaving 4 bases not matched to a gene. The CDR3 loop reads CASSLDRVAYGYTF. DNA for the CDR3: TGTGCCAGCAGTTTGGACAGGGTGGCCTATGGCTACACCTTC.

V gene TRBV10-3 combines with J gene TRBJ2-7, with 9 bases that match TRBD1. CDR3 size: 16 residues. Trimming took 0 bases from V and 2 from J; bases not matched to a gene: 5. Germline V gene sequence: CDR1 ENHRY, CDR2 SYGVKD. CDR3 sequence (DNA): TGTGCCATCAGTGAGTCCCTCCGGGACAGGGCCTACGAGCAGTACTTC. Its translation: CAISESLRDRAYEQYF.

This chain connects TRBV10-3 to TRBJ1-1; TRBD1 aligns across 9 bases. Germline assignment: CDR1 ENHRY and CDR2 SYGVKD. There are 12 residues in the CDR3. V shed 8 bases, J shed 11 bases, and the junction held 9 bases outside the gene matches. The CDR3 DNA follows: TGTGCCATCTCCCCCGGGGACAGGGTCGCTTTCTTT. Protein sequence: CAISPGDRVAFF.

A few counts support this clonotype. The V call is TRBV5-1, the J call TRBJ2-7; D is perhaps TRBD2 (7 bases). Germline CDR1 SGHRS, CDR2 YFSETQ. The V end lost 6 bases, the J end lost 1 base, and 17 bases lay between the germline ends. The CDR3 totals 15 residues. This CDR3 reads CASISQGRGSYEQYF. The CDR3 DNA reads as TGCGCCAGCATCTCTCAAGGGAGGGGGTCCTACGAGCAGTACTTC.

The chain links TRBV6-1 to TRBJ2-1; 8 bases are shared with TRBD1. With 1 base clipped from V and 4 bases from J, the junction kept 3 bases outside the gene matches. The CDR3 extends over 15 amino acids. The germline CDR1 and CDR2 sequences are MNHNS and SASEGT. This CDR3 reads CASSEVQGAYNEQFF. CDR3 DNA: TGTGCCAGCAGTGAAGTGCAGGGGGCGTACAATGAGCAGTTCTTC.

V is TRBV6-6 and J is TRBJ1-5; no firm D call. The CDR3 spans 14 residues. Between the trimmed V and J ends, which lost 6 bases and 8 bases, there was a span of 17 bases. Germline V gene sequence: CDR1 MNHNY, CDR2 SVGAGI (reference sequence). The CDR3 DNA reads as TGTGCCAGCAGCTACGATGGTACCCCGAAGCCCCAGCATTTT. Amino acids: CASSYDGTPKPQHF.

On this clonotype itself: One end of the junction is discordant with germline, which a read error may explain. The rearrangement joins TRBV4-2 to TRBJ1-1; the D gene is possibly TRBD1 (5 bases). The CDR3 runs 14 residues. Germline-derived CDR1 and CDR2 are LGHNA and YNFKEQ. The CDR3 DNA reads TGTGCCAGCAGCTTACCGGGACGGAACATTGAAGCTTTCTTT. It specifies CASSLPGRNIEAFF.

This CDR3 is CASSSQYVSAGGSEQYF. CDR3 in DNA: TGTGCCAGCAGCTCACAATACGTGTCAGCGGGGGGAAGTGAGCAGTACTTC. V and J are TRBV3-1 and TRBJ2-5; 9 nucleotides agree with TRBD2. Germline V gives CDR1 LGHDT, CDR2 YNNKEL (reference sequence). The length of the CDR3 is 17 residues. Germline trimming cut 5 bases from V and 11 bases from J; bases unmatched to any gene: 21.

This clonotype was detected a few times. The chain's CDR3 is CASSLRASGGSADTQYF. The CDR3 DNA reads as TGCGCCAGCAGCTTGCGGGCTAGCGGGGGGTCGGCAGATACGCAGTATTTT. The chain carries TRBV5-1 and TRBJ2-3; 11 positions match TRBD2. Germline assignment: CDR1 SGHRS and CDR2 YFSETQ. The CDR3 covers 17 residues. V was pared by 1 base and J by 4 bases, with 8 bases of the junction left unmatched. The whole variable domain, filled in from reference TRBV5-1 and TRBJ2-3, reads KAGVTQTPRYLIKTRGQQVTLSCSPISGHRSVSWYQQTPGQGLQFLFEYFSETQRNKGNFPGRFSGRQFSNSRSEMNVSTLELGDSALYLCASSLRASGGSADTQYFGPGTRLTVL.

As for this clonotype: At one end the junction does not follow the germline gene, possibly because of a read error. The chain links TRBV7-2 to TRBJ1-2; 8 bases line up with TRBD1. The CDR3 is 13 amino acids. The V gene's germline CDR1 is SGHTA and CDR2 FQGNSA. The CDR3 protein is CAGSPETGAGYTF. CDR3 nucleotide sequence: TGTGCCGGCAGCCCAGAGACAGGGGCGGGCTACACCTTC.

A few counts support this clonotype. J is TRBJ2-5 and V is TRBV7-9; no reliable D call. Between the trimmed V and J ends, which lost 0 bases and 5 bases, there was a span of 16 bases. CDR1 is SEHNR and CDR2 is FQNEAQ in the germline V gene (reference sequence). This CDR3 spans 16 amino acids. Here the CDR3 DNA reads TGTGCCAGCAGCTTAGCGCTGGACCGGCGAAGGGAGACCCAGTACTTC. It encodes CASSLALDRRRETQYF.

This clonotype was seen a handful of times. The rearrangement links TRBV6-2 or TRBV6-3 to TRBJ2-7; no clear D. Germline V CDR1 and CDR2: MNHEY, SVGEGT. CDR3 length: 13 amino acids. V lost 2 bases, J lost 3 bases, and 8 bases lay in between. For the CDR3, the DNA is TGTGCCAGCAGTTACGGCATTAACTACGAGCAGTACTTC. This translates into CASSYGINYEQYF.

This CDR3 is CASNLGGPNTEAFF. CDR3 nucleotides: TGTGCCAGCAATCTCGGTGGGCCGAACACTGAAGCTTTCTTT. The chain couples TRBV2 to TRBJ1-1; unclear D gene. CDR3 length: 14 residues. Looked up from germline, CDR1 is SNHLY and CDR2 is FYNNEI. V was shortened by 7 bases and J by 1 base, with 13 bases between the two germline ends.

CDR3 coding DNA: TGCGCCAGCAGCCGCCTCATGTCGACGGGGAGCTCCGGGGAGCTGTTTTTT. Translating it yields CASSRLMSTGSSGELFF. The chain carries TRBV4-3 and TRBJ2-2; TRBD2 is a possible D gene (5 bases). Germline-derived CDR1 and CDR2 are LGHNA and YSLEER. The CDR3 runs 17 residues. V lost 4 bases to trimming and J lost 6 bases, with 21 bases between them.

This clonotype was seen more than once but under ten times. This may be a read error: a much more frequent sequence differs by one nucleotide. The CDR3 DNA follows: TGTGCCAGCAGTTGGGCCGGGTCCTACGAGCAGTACTTC. Translating gives CASSWAGSYEQYF. This chain joins TRBV12-3 or TRBV12-4 and TRBJ2-7; no reliable D call. The CDR3 loop spans 13 amino acids. V lost 4 bases and J lost 1, with 8 bases in between.